The clone carrying this T cell receptor beta chain has only a few counts. The antigen is not known. Germline CDR1 reads LNHDA; CDR2 reads SQIVND (reference sequence). With 3 bases removed from V and 4 bases from J, the gap between germline ends came to 18 bases. This CDR3 has 16 residues. The source of the sample is a study of identifying expanded T cells in peripheral blood. Findings and caveats of the study: Clone count variance between roughly 2-week samples rose with total template count. Technical replicates showed about 1.1 changed clones; about two weeks approximately 16; four weeks 19.

During the collection period, no donor immune events like infections were recorded. TCRdb's table, derived via immunoSEQ multiplex PCR, lists solely in-frame clones and lacks some. Of tens of thousands of clones in the sample, 70% to 90% were seen once. The specimen was blood. The sequence derives from a person aged 18 to 75 in good health. The chain couples TRBV19 to TRBJ1-2; possible D gene TRBD1, 5 bases. The CDR3: CASSIQGNSGVYGYTF. The DNA for the CDR3 is TGTGCCAGTAGTATCCAGGGAAATAGCGGGGTCTATGGCTACACCTTC.